This is a list of T cell receptor beta chains from one sample in a study of a mutant IDH1 vaccine in newly diagnosed glioma. The method was immunoSEQ multiplex PCR; TCRdb's version includes in-frame clones alone and lacks a portion of them. In the table there are some 60,000 clones, around 90% of which are singletons. This specimen was PBMCs, taken from a glioma patient treated with radiotherapy, temozolomide or both. The origin of the receptors is a man in his fifties with glioma. Both conserved end residues are part of each CDR3. D genes are given only for firm matches. A row's size may be missing; if present it is once, few, many or a size class.

clone_size,j_call,d_call,v_call,cdr3_nt,cdr3_aa
NA,TRBJ1-5,NA,TRBV7-2,TGTGCCAGCAGCTTAGGCTCAGGCAGACAGCCCCAGCATTTT,CASSLGSGRQPQHF
NA,TRBJ2-7,TRBD1,TRBV7-2,TGTGCCAGCAGCTCAGACAGGGGGCCCATCTCCTACGAGCAGTACTTC,CASSSDRGPISYEQYF
NA,TRBJ2-7,NA,TRBV7-9,TGTGCCAGCAGCCCGACCCCGGGACATCTCTCCTACGAGCAGTACTTC,CASSPTPGHLSYEQYF
NA,TRBJ2-7,TRBD1,TRBV6-1,TGTGCCAGCAGTGAAGCAGGGGGCAGTTGGGACGAGCAGTACTTC,CASSEAGGSWDEQYF
NA,TRBJ1-1,TRBD1,TRBV14,TGTGCCAGCAGCTTTTACAGGGGCAACACTGAAGCTTTCTTT,CASSFYRGNTEAFF
NA,TRBJ2-2,TRBD2,TRBV28,TGTGCCAGCAGTTTTAAGTTGGGACTAGCGGGGTTCGTGAACACCGGGGAGCTGTTTTTT,CASSFKLGLAGFVNTGELFF
NA,TRBJ1-5,TRBD1,TRBV18,TGTGCCAGCTCACCACCGGGACAGGGCGCGAACAATCAGCCCCAGCATTTT,CASSPPGQGANNQPQHF
once,TRBJ2-1,NA,TRBV5-1,TGCGCCAGCAGCCCCGGTAGCATTTTTGAGCAGTTCTTC,CASSPGSIFEQFF
NA,TRBJ2-5,NA,TRBV9,TGTGCCAGCAGCGTAGGGGTGGGGGAGACCCAGTACTTC,CASSVGVGETQYF
NA,TRBJ2-2,TRBD2,TRBV9,TGTGCCAGCAGCGTAGCTCCGATCCGGGTGAGCGGGGGGGCCGGTAGGACCGGGGAGCTGTTTTTT,CASSVAPIRVSGGAGRTGELFF
NA,TRBJ2-2,NA,TRBV9,TGTGCCAGCAGCGTATACGCCGGGGAGCTGTTTTTT,CASSVYAGELFF
NA,TRBJ2-7,NA,TRBV7-9,TGTGCCAGCAGCTTAGTCTCCAGGCAAAACTACGAGCAGTACTTC,CASSLVSRQNYEQYF
once,TRBJ2-2,TRBD2,TRBV6-6,TGTGCCACTGGGACTAGCGGGTCCACCTTCACCGGGGAGCTGTTTTTT,CATGTSGSTFTGELFF
NA,TRBJ1-6,NA,TRBV27,TGTGCCAGCAGTTTCCTATACTCCTATAATTCACCCCTCCACTTT,CASSFLYSYNSPLHF
NA,TRBJ1-5,NA,TRBV2,TGTGCCAGCAGGGGGGGTCCGGTTCTCCTTGGAGGGGATCAGCCCCAGCATTTT,CASRGGPVLLGGDQPQHF
NA,TRBJ1-5,NA,TRBV29-1,TGCAGCGTTTCACACCGAGGCAATCAGCCCCAGCATTTT,CSVSHRGNQPQHF
NA,TRBJ2-2,NA,TRBV5-1,TGCGCCAGCAGCTTGAGCCTGACCAGCTCGGGGGAGCTGTTTTTT,CASSLSLTSSGELFF
NA,TRBJ2-7,NA,TRBV5-4,TGTGCCAGCAGCGAAACAGGGTACGAGCAGTACTTC,CASSETGYEQYF
NA,TRBJ1-6,TRBD1,TRBV2,TGTGCCAGCAGTCCCGACAGGGGATATAATTCACCCCTCCACTTT,CASSPDRGYNSPLHF
NA,TRBJ2-7,TRBD2,TRBV15,TGTGCCACCAGCAGCTTCATACGGACTAGCAGATCCTACGAGCAGTACTTC,CATSSFIRTSRSYEQYF
NA,TRBJ2-7,NA,TRBV18,TGTGCCAGCTCATCGACGCTAGGCTCCTACGAGCAGTACTTC,CASSSTLGSYEQYF
NA,TRBJ2-6,NA,TRBV7-9,TGTGCCAGCAGCTTGGCAGGGGCGGGCTCTGGGGCCAACGTCCTGACTTTC,CASSLAGAGSGANVLTF
NA,TRBJ1-2,NA,TRBV7-9,TGTGCCAGCAGCTGGTTGGAGATTTACTATGGCTACACCTTC,CASSWLEIYYGYTF
NA,TRBJ2-5,TRBD2,TRBV29-1,TGCAGCGTCGGACTAGCCGGAGAGACCCAGTACTTC,CSVGLAGETQYF
NA,TRBJ1-2,NA,TRBV2,TGTGCCAGCAGTAGGGATTCGGGGGGGAGTGGCTACACCTTC,CASSRDSGGSGYTF
NA,TRBJ1-1,TRBD1,TRBV7-6,TGTGCCAGCAGCTTGACAGGGGCTGAAGCTTTCTTT,CASSLTGAEAFF